This T cell receptor (beta chain) appears in the sequencing data of a study of blood T cell repertoires in COVID-19. Study-level information: COVID-19 samples collected from the United States, Italy and Spain covered acute and convalescent phases. PBMCs, B-cell-depleted T cells, or T cells were the source of the cDNA or gDNA that made up the material.

Authors' data handling: It was from reference gene primer amplification that nucleated cell counts were estimated. The data were produced by immunoSEQ multiplex PCR, yet TCRdb's version contains in-frame clones alone and is incomplete. The V and J calls and the clone size are those of that table, but D and trimming were determined from the DNA. This table has 150,000 or so clones, about 91% appearing once. The specimen sequenced was peripheral blood. The TCR comes from a man between 50 and 59 years old with acute or convalescent COVID-19.

CDR3 in DNA: TGTGCCAGCAGCCAAAGGGGGAATTCACCCCTCCACTTT. Translation: CASSQRGNSPLHF. The gene calls are TRBV14 and TRBJ1-6; D is possibly TRBD1 (6 bases). CDR1 and CDR2 from the germline V gene are SGHDN and FVKESK. The CDR3 totals 13 residues. V lost 2 bases to trimming and J lost 7 bases, with 6 bases between them. Using reference TRBV14 and TRBJ1-6 for the parts outside the CDR3, the full variable domain is EAGVTQFPSHSVIEKGQTVTLRCDPISGHDNLYWYRRVMGKEIKFLLHFVKESKQDESGMPNNRFLAERTGGTYSTLKVQPAELEDSGVYFCASSQRGNSPLHFGNGTRLTVT.